What follows describes a single T cell receptor (beta chain). The ends were cut back, 7 bases at V and 4 bases at J, with 10 bases in the middle. Germline CDR1 and CDR2: MGHDK and SYGVNS. This CDR3 region has 13 residues. The assay was immunoSEQ multiplex PCR, and TCRdb's table has in-frame clones only and misses some. This sample has tens of thousands of clones; roughly nine tenths occur once, and the top ten carry around 15%. This sample is part of a study of OX40 agonist ivuxolimab in advanced cancers. As for the study in general: Every 2 weeks, patients got intravenous ivuxolimab at one of six dose levels (0.01-10 mg/kg).

The chain couples TRBV25-1 to TRBJ1-4; D gene uncertain. This TCR was recovered from an adult with an advanced solid tumor such as melanoma, head and neck, liver or kidney cancer. The sequencing used CD4+ or CD8+ T cells sorted from blood, collected in a trial of the OX40 agonist ivuxolimab. CDR3 amino acids: CASKGRNNEKLFF. As DNA, the CDR3 is TGTGCCAGCAAAGGACGGAATAATGAAAAACTGTTTTTT.